This TCR beta chain derives from a study of blood T cell repertoires in COVID-19. Study details: The United States, Italy and Spain supplied acute and convalescent COVID-19 samples. Sources were T cells, B-cell-depleted T cells, or PBMCs; the material itself was cDNA or gDNA.

As originally analysed: Estimates of nucleated cell counts were drawn from the amplification of reference gene primers. TCRdb's copy holds only in-frame clones and misses some; the assay was immunoSEQ multiplex PCR. V and J calls and clone size are given by that table; D and trimming were obtained from the DNA. The sample lists about 140,000 clones; 60% to 85% were seen once. This TCR derives from a woman of 80 years or more with active or convalescent COVID-19. Sequencing input: peripheral blood.

CDR3 coding DNA: TGTGCCAGCAGCTTAGGCGGCGGGGGGGCCGATGAGCAGTTCTTC. Protein: CASSLGGGGADEQFF. The rearrangement joins TRBV7-2 to TRBJ2-1; TRBD2 agrees at 9 bases. CDR3 length equals 15 residues. The germline gives CDR1 SGHTA, CDR2 FQGNSA. V shed 1 base and J 8 bases; nucleotides not matched to a gene: 6.